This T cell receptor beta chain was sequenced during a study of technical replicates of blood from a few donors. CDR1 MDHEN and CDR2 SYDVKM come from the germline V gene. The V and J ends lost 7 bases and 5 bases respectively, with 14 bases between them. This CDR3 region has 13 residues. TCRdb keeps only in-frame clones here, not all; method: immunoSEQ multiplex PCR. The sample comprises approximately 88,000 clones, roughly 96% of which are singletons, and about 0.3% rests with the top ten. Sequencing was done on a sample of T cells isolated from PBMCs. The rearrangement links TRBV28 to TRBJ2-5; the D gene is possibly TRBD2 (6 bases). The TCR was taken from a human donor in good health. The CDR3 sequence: CASNLSGTETQYF. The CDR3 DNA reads TGTGCCAGCAACCTTAGCGGAACGGAGACCCAGTACTTC.